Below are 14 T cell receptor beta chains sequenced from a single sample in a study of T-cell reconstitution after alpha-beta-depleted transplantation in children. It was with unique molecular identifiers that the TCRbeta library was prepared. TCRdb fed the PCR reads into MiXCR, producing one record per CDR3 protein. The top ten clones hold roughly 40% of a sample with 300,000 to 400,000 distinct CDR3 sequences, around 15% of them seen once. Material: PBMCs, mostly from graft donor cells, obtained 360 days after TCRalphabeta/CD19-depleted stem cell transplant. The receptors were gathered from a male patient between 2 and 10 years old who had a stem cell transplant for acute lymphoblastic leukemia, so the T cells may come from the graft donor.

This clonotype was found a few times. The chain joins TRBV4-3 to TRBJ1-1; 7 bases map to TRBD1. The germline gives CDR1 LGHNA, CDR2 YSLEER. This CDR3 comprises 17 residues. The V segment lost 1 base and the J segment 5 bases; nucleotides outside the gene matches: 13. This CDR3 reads CASSQGTPTGRGTEAFF. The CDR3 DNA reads TGCGCCAGCAGCCAAGGGACACCGACAGGGAGGGGGACTGAAGCTTTCTTT.

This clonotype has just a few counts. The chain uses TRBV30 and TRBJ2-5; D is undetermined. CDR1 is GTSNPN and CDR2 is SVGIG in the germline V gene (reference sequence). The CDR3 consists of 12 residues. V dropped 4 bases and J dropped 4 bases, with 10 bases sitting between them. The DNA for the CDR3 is TGTGCCTGGACTGTAGTTGCAGAGACCCAGTACTTC. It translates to CAWTVVAETQYF. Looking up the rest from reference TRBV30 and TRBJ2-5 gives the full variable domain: SQTIHQWPATLVQPVGSPLSLECTVEGTSNPNLYWYRQAAGRGLQLLFYSVGIGQISSEVPQNLSASRPQDRQFILSSKKLLLSDSGFYLCAWTVVAETQYFGPGTRLLVL.

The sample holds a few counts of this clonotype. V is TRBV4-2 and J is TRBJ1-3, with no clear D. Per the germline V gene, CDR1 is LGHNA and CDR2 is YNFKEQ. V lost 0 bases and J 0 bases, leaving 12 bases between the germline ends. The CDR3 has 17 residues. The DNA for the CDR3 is TGTGCCAGCAGCCAAGAACTTGGAACGAGCTCTGGAAACACCATATATTTT. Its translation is CASSQELGTSSGNTIYF.

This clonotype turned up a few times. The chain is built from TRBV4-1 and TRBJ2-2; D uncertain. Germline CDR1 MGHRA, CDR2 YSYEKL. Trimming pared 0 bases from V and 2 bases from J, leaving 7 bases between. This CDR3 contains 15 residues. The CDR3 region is CASSQEHVNTGELFF. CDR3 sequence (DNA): TGCGCCAGCAGCCAAGAACACGTCAACACCGGGGAGCTGTTTTTT.

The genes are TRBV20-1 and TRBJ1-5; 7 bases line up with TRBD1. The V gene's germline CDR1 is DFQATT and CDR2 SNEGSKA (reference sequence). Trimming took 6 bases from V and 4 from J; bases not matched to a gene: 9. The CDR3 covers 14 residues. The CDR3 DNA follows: TGCAGTGCCCGGACAGGTCTGGGAAATCAGCCCCAGCATTTT. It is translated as CSARTGLGNQPQHF.

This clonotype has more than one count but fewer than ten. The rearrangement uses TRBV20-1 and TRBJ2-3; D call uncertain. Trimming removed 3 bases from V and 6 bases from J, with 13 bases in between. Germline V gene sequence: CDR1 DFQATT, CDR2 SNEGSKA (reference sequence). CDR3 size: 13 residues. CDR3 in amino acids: CSASGLLLDTQYF. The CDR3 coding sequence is TGCAGTGCTAGCGGGCTCCTCCTGGATACGCAGTATTTT.

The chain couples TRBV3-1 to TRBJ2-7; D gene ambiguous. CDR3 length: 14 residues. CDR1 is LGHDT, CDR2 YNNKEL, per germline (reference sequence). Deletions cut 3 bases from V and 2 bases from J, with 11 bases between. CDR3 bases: TGTGCCAGCAGCCACTTCTCGCGGACCTACGAGCAGTACTTC. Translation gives CASSHFSRTYEQYF.

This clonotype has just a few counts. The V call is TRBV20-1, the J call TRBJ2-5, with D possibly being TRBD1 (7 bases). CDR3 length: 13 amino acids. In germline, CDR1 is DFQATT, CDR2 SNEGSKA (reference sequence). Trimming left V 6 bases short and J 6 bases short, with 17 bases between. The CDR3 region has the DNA TGCAGTGCCCTCGGTCAGGGGGGCAAGACCCAGTACTTC. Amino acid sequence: CSALGQGGKTQYF.

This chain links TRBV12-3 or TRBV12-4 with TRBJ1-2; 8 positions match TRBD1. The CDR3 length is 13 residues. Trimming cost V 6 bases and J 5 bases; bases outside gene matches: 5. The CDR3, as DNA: TGTGCCAGCAGGACACAGGGGGATTATGGCTACACCTTC. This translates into CASRTQGDYGYTF.

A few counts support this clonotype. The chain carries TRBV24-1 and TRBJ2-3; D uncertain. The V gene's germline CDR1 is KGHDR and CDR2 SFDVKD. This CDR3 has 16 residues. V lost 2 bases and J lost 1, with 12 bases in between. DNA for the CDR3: TGTGCCACCAGTGATTCGTCGGCGGAACGCACAGATACGCAGTATTTT. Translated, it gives CATSDSSAERTDTQYF.

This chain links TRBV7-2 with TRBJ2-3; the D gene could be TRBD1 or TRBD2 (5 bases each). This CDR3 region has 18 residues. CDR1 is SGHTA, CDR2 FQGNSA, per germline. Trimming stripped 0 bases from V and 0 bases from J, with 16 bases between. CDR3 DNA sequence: TGTGCCAGCAGCTTAGCGGGTGTTGGGGGAACTAGCACAGATACGCAGTATTTT. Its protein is CASSLAGVGGTSTDTQYF.

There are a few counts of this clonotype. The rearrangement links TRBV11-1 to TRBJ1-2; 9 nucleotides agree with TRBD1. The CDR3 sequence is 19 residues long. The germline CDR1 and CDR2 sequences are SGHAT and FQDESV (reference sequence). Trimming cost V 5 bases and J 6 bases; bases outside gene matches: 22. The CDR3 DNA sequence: TGTGCCAGCAGCCATCCAGGCCCGGGACAGGGAGAAGTTTATCATGGCTACACCTTC. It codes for CASSHPGPGQGEVYHGYTF.

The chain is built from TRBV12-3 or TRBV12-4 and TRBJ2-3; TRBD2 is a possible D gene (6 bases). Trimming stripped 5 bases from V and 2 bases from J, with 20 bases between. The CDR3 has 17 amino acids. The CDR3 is CASSALPGTPLTDTQYF. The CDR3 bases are TGTGCCAGCAGTGCCCTGCCCGGGACTCCACTCACAGATACGCAGTATTTT.

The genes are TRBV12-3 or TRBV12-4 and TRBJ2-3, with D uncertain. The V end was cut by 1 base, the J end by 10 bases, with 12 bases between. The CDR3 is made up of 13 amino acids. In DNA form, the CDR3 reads TGTGCCAGCAGTTTAGAGGCCTCCATTCCGCAGTATTTT. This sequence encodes CASSLEASIPQYF.